This record covers a single T cell receptor (beta chain). No antigen is known for it. This record comes from a study of response to subunit inactivated influenza vaccine. TCRdb recomputed calls from the RT-PCR reads with MiXCR, one row per CDR3 protein. The table lists more than 700,000 distinct CDR3 sequences, around 21% of them singletons, with about a tenth in the top ten. CDR3 length: 13 residues. Trimming pared 6 bases from V and 10 bases from J, leaving 18 bases between. The study, taken as a whole, reports: New T cells are recruited in small numbers by each seasonal influenza vaccination, according to the authors' suggestion.

The chain carries TRBV12-3 or TRBV12-4 and TRBJ1-1, with TRBD1 as a possible D gene (5 bases). This clonotype originated in a man aged 50 or older who received an inactivated influenza vaccine. Here the sequenced sample was PBMCs from blood, taken 5 days after vaccination. The chain's CDR3 is CASSPGTSGIAFF. The DNA for the CDR3 is TGTGCCAGCAGCCCTGGGACGAGTGGGATAGCTTTCTTT.